One sample yielded the 32 T cell receptor beta chains listed below, sequenced in a study of cytomegalovirus exposure and HLA in healthy donors. PCR was performed using 60 Vbeta and 13 Jbeta primers. Assay used: immunoSEQ multiplex PCR; TCRdb lists only in-frame clones, some missing. The top ten clones hold 0.2% to 0.25% of a sample with under 250,000 clones, 85% of them seen once. The sample taken for sequencing was PBMCs. The receptors stem from a girl aged 2 to 10 in good health and CMV-seronegative.

The J gene is TRBJ2-5, the V gene TRBV2; 11 bases agree with TRBD2. Trimming took 4 bases from V and 5 from J; bases not matched to a gene: 0. CDR1 and CDR2 (germline): SNHLY, FYNNEI. There are 13 residues in the CDR3. CDR3 coding DNA: TGTGCCAGCAGTGGACTAGCGGGGGAGACCCAGTACTTC. Amino acid sequence: CASSGLAGETQYF. The full variable domain, completed using reference TRBV2 and TRBJ2-5, is EPEVTQTPSHQVTQMGQEVILRCVPISNHLYFYWYRQILGQKVEFLVSFYNNEISEKSEIFDDQFSVERPDGSNFTLKIRSTKLEDSAMYFCASSGLAGETQYFGPGTRLLVL.

This rearrangement joins TRBV6-5 to TRBJ1-4; D uncertain. Germline loops: CDR1 MNHEY, CDR2 SVGAGI. There are 13 residues in the CDR3. Trimming cost V 6 bases and J 5 bases, with 10 bases left between them. The CDR3 DNA reads TGTGCCAGCAGGCGGGGAGGGAATGAAAAACTGTTTTTT. As protein: CASRRGGNEKLFF.

This sequence joins TRBV30 and TRBJ2-5, with 8 bases aligning to TRBD2. The ends lost 4 bases at V and 0 bases at J; junction bases unmatched: 7. The CDR3 sequence is 15 residues long. Germline V gene lookup returns CDR1 GTSNPN and CDR2 SVGIG (reference sequence). CDR3 region: CAWIYPGLDQETQYF. In DNA, the CDR3 is TGTGCCTGGATTTATCCGGGACTAGACCAAGAGACCCAGTACTTC.

The gene calls are TRBV27 and TRBJ2-1; 8 bases map to TRBD2. Germline assignment: CDR1 MNHEY and CDR2 SMNVEV (reference sequence). V lost 3 bases to trimming and J lost 9 bases; unmatched junction nucleotides: 7. The CDR3 extends over 14 amino acids. This CDR3 is CASSFKQTSAEQFF. The CDR3 DNA reads TGTGCCAGCAGTTTCAAGCAGACTAGCGCTGAGCAGTTCTTC.

This chain links TRBV19 with TRBJ1-5, with 7 bases aligning to TRBD1. Trimming cost V 7 bases and J 6 bases; bases outside gene matches: 9. Germline CDR1 and CDR2: LNHDA and SQIVND (reference sequence). This CDR3 contains 14 residues. The CDR3 here is CASTPDRLGQPQHF. In DNA, the CDR3 is TGTGCCAGTACCCCGGACAGGTTGGGTCAGCCCCAGCATTTT. Based on the CDR3 plus reference TRBV19 and TRBJ1-5, the full variable domain is DGGITQSPKYLFRKEGQNVTLSCEQNLNHDAMYWYRQDPGQGLRLIYYSQIVNDFQKGDIAEGYSVSREKKESFPLTVTSAQKNPTAFYLCASTPDRLGQPQHFGDGTRLSIL.

The V call is TRBV30, the J call TRBJ2-3; a possible D gene is TRBD1 (7 bases). The CDR3 sequence is 13 residues long. V was pared by 3 bases and J by 4 bases, with 11 bases between. Per germline, CDR1 GTSNPN and CDR2 SVGIG (reference sequence). CDR3: CAWRGRGADTQYF. The CDR3 DNA reads TGTGCCTGGAGAGGCAGGGGGGCAGATACGCAGTATTTT.

This clone was detected only once. This chain links TRBV10-3 with TRBJ2-3; 12 positions agree with TRBD2. Trimming took 7 bases from V and 3 from J; bases not matched to a gene: 5. This CDR3 spans 15 amino acids. CDR1 and CDR2 from the germline V gene are ENHRY and SYGVKD. The CDR3 bases are TGTGCCATCACCCCACTAGCGGGAGGAACAGATACGCAGTATTTT. Residues: CAITPLAGGTDTQYF.

The table lists this clone with a count of one. Written as DNA, the CDR3 is TGTGCCAGTGACAGAAGCTCTACCTACGAGCAGTACTTC. Translating gives CASDRSSTYEQYF. The genes are TRBV5-8 and TRBJ2-7; D possibly corresponds to TRBD1 (5 bases). The CDR3 sequence is 13 residues long. With 8 bases removed from V and 2 bases from J, the gap between germline ends came to 14 bases. Germline lookup yields CDR1 SGHTS and CDR2 YDEGEE.

The J gene is TRBJ2-7, the V gene TRBV18; 10 nucleotides line up with TRBD1. V was pared by 2 bases and J by 6 bases, with 10 bases of the junction left unmatched. Looked up from germline, CDR1 is KGHSH and CDR2 is LQKENI. The CDR3 length is 16 residues. The CDR3 sequence: CASSPVVNRDRGEQYF. In DNA, the CDR3 is TGTGCCAGCTCACCAGTTGTTAATCGGGACAGGGGCGAGCAGTACTTC.

The V gene is TRBV7-3, the J gene TRBJ2-1; 12 bases line up with TRBD2. The CDR3 loop spans 15 amino acids. Germline V lookup: CDR1 SGHTA, CDR2 FQGTGA. V was clipped by 5 bases and J by 4 bases; unmatched bases: 3. This CDR3 reads CASSRTSGAYNEQFF. The CDR3 nucleotides are TGTGCCAGCAGCCGGACTAGCGGGGCGTACAATGAGCAGTTCTTC.

This rearrangement joins TRBV19 to TRBJ1-1, with TRBD1 identical over 7 bases. Germline CDR1 reads LNHDA; CDR2 reads SQIVND (reference sequence). The CDR3 loop spans 14 amino acids. Trimming cost V 3 bases and J 0 bases; bases outside gene matches: 1. Written as DNA, the CDR3 is TGTGCCAGTAGTATGGGACAGCTGAACACTGAAGCTTTCTTT. Amino acids: CASSMGQLNTEAFF. Using reference TRBV19 and TRBJ1-1 for the parts outside the CDR3, the full variable domain is DGGITQSPKYLFRKEGQNVTLSCEQNLNHDAMYWYRQDPGQGLRLIYYSQIVNDFQKGDIAEGYSVSREKKESFPLTVTSAQKNPTAFYLCASSMGQLNTEAFFGQGTRLTVV.

This chain connects TRBV10-2 to TRBJ2-7; 8 bases map to TRBD1. Looked up from germline, CDR1 is WSHSY and CDR2 is SAAADI. V lost 6 bases, J lost 4 bases, and 8 bases stayed unmatched. The CDR3 loop spans 14 amino acids. The CDR3 region has the DNA TGCGCCAGCAGAGTCCAGGGGGCAGGGTACGAGCAGTACTTC. Translated: CASRVQGAGYEQYF.

The chain links TRBV11-2 to TRBJ2-1, with 10 bases lining up with TRBD2. This CDR3 spans 14 amino acids. V lost 8 bases to trimming and J lost 6 bases; unmatched junction nucleotides: 7. Germline CDR1 is SGHAT and CDR2 is FQNNGV. The CDR3 reads CASGSTSGVNEQFF. For the CDR3, the DNA is TGTGCCAGCGGCTCCACTAGCGGGGTCAATGAGCAGTTCTTC. The entire variable domain, with the rest obtained from reference TRBV11-2 and TRBJ2-1, is as follows: EAGVAQSPRYKIIEKRQSVAFWCNPISGHATLYWYQQILGQGPKLLIQFQNNGVVDDSQLPKDRFSAERLKGVDSTLKIQPAKLEDSAVYLCASGSTSGVNEQFFGPGTRLTVL.

V and J are TRBV4-1 and TRBJ1-3; D is undetermined. CDR1 is MGHRA and CDR2 is YSYEKL in the germline V gene. The V end lost 1 base, the J end lost 4 bases, and 17 bases lay between the germline ends. CDR3 length equals 17 residues. The DNA of the CDR3 is TGCGCCAGCAGCCAAGTTCATGGTAGGGCGGGAGGAAACACCATATATTTT. Protein product: CASSQVHGRAGGNTIYF.

The sample holds one count of this clone. The genes are TRBV7-9 and TRBJ1-2; D might be TRBD1 (5 bases). Germline V gene data show CDR1 as SEHNR and CDR2 as FQNEAQ (reference sequence). There are 14 residues in the CDR3. Trimming removed 2 bases from V and 4 bases from J, with 11 bases in between. The DNA of the CDR3 is TGTGCCAGCAGCTTAACACGGGGGGTCTATGGCTACACCTTC. The encoded protein is CASSLTRGVYGYTF.

This chain uses TRBV4-1 with TRBJ2-2; D remains unclear. Trimming cost V 0 bases and J 2 bases, with 13 bases left between them. Germline lookup yields CDR1 MGHRA and CDR2 YSYEKL. There are 17 residues in the CDR3. CDR3 coding DNA: TGCGCCAGCAGCCAAGATAATAGACAAGTTAACACCGGGGAGCTGTTTTTT. This translates into CASSQDNRQVNTGELFF.

The rearrangement joins TRBV5-6 to TRBJ1-5, with TRBD1 matching over 8 bases. The V and J ends lost 2 bases and 6 bases, in that order; junction bases with no gene match: 1. The CDR3 length is 13 residues. Germline V gene lookup returns CDR1 SGHDT and CDR2 YYEEEE. CDR3 sequence: CASSFDRGQPQHF. For the CDR3, the DNA is TGTGCCAGCAGCTTCGACAGGGGTCAGCCCCAGCATTTT.

The chain has TRBV6-1 and TRBJ1-2; no firm D call. This CDR3 region has 11 residues. Trimming shortened V by 2 bases and J by 7 bases, and 5 bases separated the two germline ends. From germline, CDR1 is MNHNS and CDR2 SASEGT. CDR3: CASSELGGYTF. CDR3 bases: TGTGCCAGCAGTGAACTCGGTGGCTACACCTTC.

The V call is TRBV12-5, the J call TRBJ1-2; the D gene is possibly TRBD1 (5 bases). The V gene lost 0 bases and the J gene lost 4 bases, with 24 bases spanning the gap. The CDR3 is made up of 19 amino acids. Germline V gene sequence: CDR1 LGHNT, CDR2 FRNRAP. This CDR3 reads CASGLVAFGGGGPLYGYTF. CDR3 coding DNA: TGTGCTAGTGGTTTGGTAGCCTTTGGTGGGGGAGGGCCCCTCTATGGCTACACCTTC.

The chain employs TRBV27 and TRBJ1-4; TRBD1 agrees at 7 bases. The V gene end was trimmed by 6 bases and the J gene end by 6 bases; junction bases not matched to a gene: 7. The CDR3 totals 14 residues. Germline V gives CDR1 MNHEY, CDR2 SMNVEV (reference sequence). The DNA of the CDR3 is TGTGCCAGCAGCCTCGACAGGGCGGATGAAAAACTGTTTTTT. Translated, it gives CASSLDRADEKLFF. The full variable domain, rest sourced from reference TRBV27 and TRBJ1-4, is EAQVTQNPRYLITVTGKKLTVTCSQNMNHEYMSWYRQDPGLGLRQIYYSMNVEVTDKGDVPEGYKVSRKEKRNFPLILESPSPNQTSLYFCASSLDRADEKLFFGSGTQLSVL.

This clone was seen a handful of times. The chain has TRBV11-2 and TRBJ2-7; maybe TRBD1 (5 bases). V shed 1 base and J shed 2 bases, with 9 bases lying between them. The CDR3 consists of 14 residues. Germline V lookup: CDR1 SGHAT, CDR2 FQNNGV. The CDR3 is CASSLVRTTYEQYF. The CDR3 DNA reads as TGTGCCAGCAGCTTAGTCAGGACAACCTACGAGCAGTACTTC. Supplemented by reference TRBV11-2 and TRBJ2-7, the full variable domain reads EAGVAQSPRYKIIEKRQSVAFWCNPISGHATLYWYQQILGQGPKLLIQFQNNGVVDDSQLPKDRFSAERLKGVDSTLKIQPAKLEDSAVYLCASSLVRTTYEQYFGPGTRLTVT.

The J gene is TRBJ2-5, the V gene TRBV5-4; 7 bases fit TRBD2. The germline gives CDR1 SGHNT, CDR2 YYREEE (reference sequence). This CDR3 has 16 amino acids. Germline trimming cut 3 bases from V and 3 bases from J; bases unmatched to any gene: 11. CDR3 sequence reads: CASSSYMRGNEETQYF. Here the CDR3 DNA reads TGTGCCAGCAGCTCATACATGCGGGGGAATGAAGAGACCCAGTACTTC.

The rearrangement joins TRBV9 to TRBJ2-1; 7 positions match TRBD1. Trimming took 4 bases from V and 2 from J; bases not matched to a gene: 12. Germline values: CDR1 SGDLS, CDR2 YYNGEE. This CDR3 spans 17 amino acids. CDR3 loop: CASSPGTVRGPYNEQFF. CDR3 coding DNA: TGTGCCAGCAGCCCAGGGACAGTTAGAGGCCCCTACAATGAGCAGTTCTTC.

The V gene is TRBV11-2, the J gene TRBJ1-2, with D perhaps TRBD1 (6 bases). The CDR3 totals 15 residues. V lost 4 bases, J lost 3 bases, and 15 bases lay in between. Germline values: CDR1 SGHAT, CDR2 FQNNGV. The DNA for the CDR3 is TGTGCCAGCAGCTCCGGTCAGGGGCCTTACTATGGCTACACCTTC. Residues: CASSSGQGPYYGYTF.

CDR3 sequence (DNA): TGCGCCAGCAGCCAAGATCAGGCAGGGAGGAATTCACCCCTCCACTTT. This translates into CASSQDQAGRNSPLHF. The chain recombines TRBV4-1 with TRBJ1-6, with D possibly matching TRBD1 (5 bases). Germline CDR1 MGHRA, CDR2 YSYEKL. V lost 0 bases and J lost 7, with 13 bases in between. This CDR3 has 16 amino acids.

Of note for this clone: Other nucleotide sequences in the sample specify the same CDR3. This chain connects TRBV4-1 to TRBJ2-2; weak D call: TRBD1 (5 bases). This CDR3 is built from 15 residues. CDR1 MGHRA and CDR2 YSYEKL come from the germline V gene. Trimming stripped 1 base from V and 2 bases from J, with 8 bases between. CDR3 DNA: TGCGCCAGCAGCCAAGGGACAAGTAACACCGGGGAGCTGTTTTTT. Translation: CASSQGTSNTGELFF.

This CDR3 is CASSPRGGSTDTQYF. CDR3 nucleotides: TGTGCCAGCAGCCCGCGGGGGGGTAGCACAGATACGCAGTATTTT. The chain is built from TRBV9 and TRBJ2-3; 9 bases fit TRBD2. Trimming took 4 bases from V and 0 from J; bases not matched to a gene: 3. Germline lookup yields CDR1 SGDLS and CDR2 YYNGEE. CDR3 length: 15 amino acids.

The chain combines TRBV30 with TRBJ2-6, with a weak D call TRBD1 (5 bases). Germline CDR1 is GTSNPN and CDR2 is SVGIG (reference sequence). V gave up 3 bases and J gave up 0 bases, with 15 bases separating them. CDR3 size: 17 residues. The CDR3 DNA sequence: TGTGCCTGGAGGGTTTGGCAGGGAAACTCTGGGGCCAACGTCCTGACTTTC. It specifies CAWRVWQGNSGANVLTF.

J is TRBJ2-5 and V is TRBV2; 9 bases map to TRBD1. Germline V CDR1 and CDR2: SNHLY, FYNNEI. V lost 4 bases to trimming and J lost 3 bases; unmatched junction nucleotides: 3. The CDR3 is 14 residues long. Here the CDR3 DNA reads TGTGCCAGCAGTGGAACAGGGGGCGAAGAGACCCAGTACTTC. It yields the protein CASSGTGGEETQYF.

This clone was detected only a few times. The V gene is TRBV6-4, the J gene TRBJ2-3; 8 positions agree with TRBD2. V shed 0 bases and J 4 bases; nucleotides not matched to a gene: 6. This CDR3 has 16 residues. Per germline, CDR1 MRHNA and CDR2 SNTAGT. CDR3 bases: TGTGCCAGCAGTGACTCCGCCGGGGGGGGCGCAGATACGCAGTATTTT. Translating gives CASSDSAGGGADTQYF.

CDR3 nucleotide sequence: TGTGCCAGTAAGACAGGGGGGCCCTCCTATAATTCACCCCTCCACTTT. Protein product: CASKTGGPSYNSPLHF. The V call is TRBV2, the J call TRBJ1-6; the match to TRBD1 covers 9 bases. V dropped 9 bases and J dropped 0; count of bases not matched to a gene: 6. CDR3 size: 16 residues. Germline values: CDR1 SNHLY, CDR2 FYNNEI.

The V call is TRBV30, the J call TRBJ1-1, with D tentatively TRBD1 (5 bases). This CDR3 is 11 amino acids long. The V gene lost 8 bases and the J gene lost 4 bases, with 11 bases spanning the gap. From germline, CDR1 is GTSNPN and CDR2 SVGIG (reference sequence). In DNA, the CDR3 is TGTGCCCCCTGGGGGGGCACTGAAGCTTTCTTT. It codes for CAPWGGTEAFF.